A single sample is the source of the 30 T cell receptor beta chains below, sequenced in a study of cytomegalovirus exposure and HLA in healthy donors. 13 Jbeta primers and 60 Vbeta primers were used for the PCR. Measured with immunoSEQ multiplex PCR; TCRdb has only the in-frame clones, and not every one. The table has around 110,000 clones, over 65% seen once. The sequenced material came from PBMCs. These receptors were obtained from a woman between 25 and 40 years old in good health and CMV-seronegative.

V usage is TRBV5-6 and J usage is TRBJ2-2; D uncertain. Germline values: CDR1 SGHDT, CDR2 YYEEEE. The CDR3 covers 13 residues. The V end was cut by 1 base, the J end by 7 bases, with 8 bases between. The CDR3 coding sequence is TGTGCCAGCAGCTTGTTAGAAAGCGGGGAGCTGTTTTTT. It encodes CASSLLESGELFF. Combining the CDR3 with reference TRBV5-6 and TRBJ2-2 gives the whole variable domain DAGVTQSPTHLIKTRGQQVTLRCSPKSGHDTVSWYQQALGQGPQFIFQYYEEEERQRGNFPDRFSGHQFPNYSSELNVNALLLGDSALYLCASSLLESGELFFGEGSRLTVL.

The CDR3 reads CASSPGADTDTQYF. CDR3 nucleotide sequence: TGTGCCAGCAGCCCCGGAGCGGACACAGATACGCAGTATTTT. The genes are TRBV5-4 and TRBJ2-3; possibly TRBD2 for D (5 bases). This CDR3 spans 14 amino acids. Germline CDR1 reads SGHNT; CDR2 reads YYREEE (reference sequence). Trimming pared 4 bases from V and 2 bases from J, leaving 11 bases between. Looking up the rest from reference TRBV5-4 and TRBJ2-3 gives the full variable domain: ETGVTQSPTHLIKTRGQQVTLRCSSQSGHNTVSWYQQALGQGPQFIFQYYREEENGRGNFPPRFSGLQFPNYSSELNVNALELDDSALYLCASSPGADTDTQYFGPGTRLTVL.

The rearrangement joins TRBV6-1 to TRBJ1-4; D perhaps matches TRBD1 (5 bases). V was shortened by 7 bases and J by 3 bases, with 15 bases between the two germline ends. The CDR3 runs 15 residues. Looked up from germline, CDR1 is MNHNS and CDR2 is SASEGT. For the CDR3, the DNA is TGTGCCAGCAAATTGGCGGCAGGGTCTAATGAAAAACTGTTTTTT. This translates into CASKLAAGSNEKLFF.

V usage is TRBV30 and J usage is TRBJ1-1; TRBD1 agrees at 8 bases. Germline CDR1 reads GTSNPN; CDR2 reads SVGIG (reference sequence). The CDR3 is 11 residues long. Unmatched junction bases numbered 7, after V lost 5 bases and J lost 11 bases. In DNA, the CDR3 is TGTGCCTGGGCGGGGACAGGAGAGGCTTTCTTT. Protein: CAWAGTGEAFF.

The V call is TRBV4-3, the J call TRBJ2-1; D call uncertain. V was shortened by 2 bases and J by 6 bases, with 8 bases between the two germline ends. The CDR3 is made up of 13 amino acids. CDR1 is LGHNA and CDR2 is YSLEER in the germline V gene. The CDR3 spells CASSQSPINEQFF. CDR3 DNA: TGCGCCAGCAGCCAAAGCCCTATCAATGAGCAGTTCTTC.

The chain is built from TRBV29-1 and TRBJ2-7; D is unresolved. CDR1 SQVTM and CDR2 ANQGSEA come from the germline V gene. CDR3 length: 12 residues. V lost 0 bases and J lost 3, with 6 bases in between. Here the CDR3 reads CSVEDRGYEQYF. In DNA form, the CDR3 reads TGCAGCGTTGAAGATCGCGGCTACGAGCAGTACTTC.

The chain couples TRBV29-1 to TRBJ1-3; D may be TRBD1 (6 bases). The CDR3 covers 13 residues. Germline loops: CDR1 SQVTM, CDR2 ANQGSEA. V lost 6 bases to trimming and J lost 4 bases, with 13 bases between them. The CDR3 bases are TGCAGCGTCTCACAGGGATCCGGAAACACCATATATTTT. It yields the protein CSVSQGSGNTIYF.

The chain has TRBV5-1 and TRBJ1-1; 11 nucleotides agree with TRBD1. The V gene end was trimmed by 1 base and the J gene end by 4 bases; junction bases not matched to a gene: 6. CDR1 is SGHRS and CDR2 is YFSETQ in the germline V gene. This CDR3 spans 16 amino acids. CDR3 DNA: TGCGCCAGCAGCTTGACTAGTGGGACAGGGGGCACTGAAGCTTTCTTT. Translated: CASSLTSGTGGTEAFF.

The chain joins TRBV30 to TRBJ2-3; the D is unclear. The CDR3 is 13 residues long. Trimming pared 4 bases from V and 3 bases from J, leaving 11 bases between. Germline values: CDR1 GTSNPN, CDR2 SVGIG (reference sequence). CDR3 region: CAWKRGGTDTQYF. CDR3 bases: TGTGCCTGGAAGAGAGGTGGTACAGATACGCAGTATTTT.

The gene calls are TRBV10-3 and TRBJ2-7, with D uncertain. The CDR3 has 14 amino acids. Germline V gene sequence: CDR1 ENHRY, CDR2 SYGVKD. Trimming stripped 2 bases from V and 0 bases from J, with 8 bases between. The CDR3 is CAISEGPSSYEQYF. CDR3 DNA sequence: TGTGCCATCAGTGAGGGCCCCAGCTCCTACGAGCAGTACTTC.

The J gene is TRBJ2-1, the V gene TRBV30; 7 nucleotides match TRBD2. CDR1 and CDR2 from the germline V gene are GTSNPN and SVGIG (reference sequence). V dropped 4 bases and J dropped 0; count of bases not matched to a gene: 6. CDR3 length equals 15 residues. The CDR3 DNA is TGTGCCTGGAACGGGAGGTCTAACTCCTACAATGAGCAGTTCTTC. Translation gives CAWNGRSNSYNEQFF.

This chain connects TRBV20-1 to TRBJ1-3; no reliable D call. V was clipped by 5 bases and J by 4 bases, with 6 bases between them. The V gene's germline CDR1 is DFQATT and CDR2 SNEGSKA (reference sequence). The CDR3 consists of 11 residues. The CDR3, as DNA: TGCAGTGCTCGTCTCGGAAACACCATATATTTT. Translating gives CSARLGNTIYF.

The chain recombines TRBV29-1 with TRBJ1-2, with TRBD1 identical over 9 bases. This CDR3 region has 11 residues. Germline V gene sequence: CDR1 SQVTM, CDR2 ANQGSEA. After removal of 6 bases from V and 11 bases from J, the junction contained 7 bases not matched to a gene. The CDR3 nucleotides are TGCAGCGTCACGACAGGGGGATGGTACACCTTC. Its translation: CSVTTGGWYTF.

The V gene is TRBV5-1, the J gene TRBJ1-5; D possibly corresponds to TRBD1 (5 bases). There are 14 residues in the CDR3. V lost 0 bases, J lost 3 bases, and 7 bases lay in between. Germline CDR1 SGHRS, CDR2 YFSETQ. CDR3 sequence (DNA): TGCGCCAGCAGCTTGGAAGGGGTCAATCAGCCCCAGCATTTT. This sequence encodes CASSLEGVNQPQHF.

J is TRBJ1-5 and V is TRBV30, with 7 bases that match TRBD1. CDR1 GTSNPN and CDR2 SVGIG come from the germline V gene (reference sequence). The V segment lost 3 bases and the J segment 5 bases; nucleotides outside the gene matches: 1. CDR3 length: 12 amino acids. The CDR3 DNA sequence: TGTGCCTGGAGCGGGACAGATCAGCCCCAGCATTTT. Translated, it gives CAWSGTDQPQHF. Full variable domain (outside the CDR3, taken from reference TRBV30 and TRBJ1-5): SQTIHQWPATLVQPVGSPLSLECTVEGTSNPNLYWYRQAAGRGLQLLFYSVGIGQISSEVPQNLSASRPQDRQFILSSKKLLLSDSGFYLCAWSGTDQPQHFGDGTRLSIL.

The rearrangement uses TRBV6-1 and TRBJ2-7, with 9 bases aligning to TRBD2. The CDR3 totals 13 residues. Per germline, CDR1 MNHNS and CDR2 SASEGT. V dropped 4 bases and J dropped 6; count of bases not matched to a gene: 4. CDR3 nucleotides: TGTGCCAGCAGTGCGCAGCGGGGGGCCGAGCAGTACTTC. It translates to CASSAQRGAEQYF.

The chain joins TRBV7-7 to TRBJ2-2, with D perhaps matching TRBD1 (6 bases). Germline CDR1 SSHAT, CDR2 FNYEAQ (reference sequence). The V end was cut by 2 bases, the J end by 1 base, with 8 bases between. The CDR3 extends over 15 amino acids. The CDR3 nucleotides read TGTGCCAGCAGCTTATCAGGGGTGAACACCGGGGAGCTGTTTTTT. Protein product: CASSLSGVNTGELFF.

This chain links TRBV6-1 with TRBJ1-5; a possible D gene is TRBD1 (5 bases). The CDR3 consists of 14 residues. CDR1 and CDR2 (germline): MNHNS, SASEGT. Trimming cost V 10 bases and J 0 bases, with 13 bases left between them. For the CDR3, the DNA is TGTGCCACCCAGGGAAGCAATAGCAATCAGCCCCAGCATTTT. Translating gives CATQGSNSNQPQHF.

The chain is built from TRBV19 and TRBJ2-7; TRBD2 matches at 8 bases. The CDR3 spans 14 residues. V lost 7 bases to trimming and J lost 0 bases; unmatched junction nucleotides: 5. The germline V gene encodes CDR1 LNHDA and CDR2 SQIVND (reference sequence). Here the CDR3 reads CASKPAGDSYEQYF. CDR3 nucleotides: TGTGCCAGTAAGCCAGCGGGAGACTCCTACGAGCAGTACTTC.

The V and J genes are TRBV18 and TRBJ2-5, with 10 bases matching TRBD2. Germline V gene lookup returns CDR1 KGHSH and CDR2 LQKENI. CDR3 length equals 15 residues. The V gene end was trimmed by 6 bases and the J gene end by 5 bases; junction bases not matched to a gene: 9. CDR3 sequence (DNA): TGTGCCAGCTCCCCGCAGCGGGAGGGGTCGGAGACCCAGTACTTC. Translating gives CASSPQREGSETQYF.

The chain links TRBV27 to TRBJ1-2, with a tentative D call TRBD1 (6 bases). Trimming took 2 bases from V and 5 from J, leaving 18 bases between them. Germline V CDR1 and CDR2: MNHEY, SMNVEV (reference sequence). The CDR3 is made up of 16 amino acids. In nucleotides, the CDR3 is TGTGCCAGCAGTTTAGGGGGCCCAAGAGTAGGGTATGGCTACACCTTC. Its translation is CASSLGGPRVGYGYTF.

This sequence joins TRBV9 and TRBJ2-3; TRBD2 matches 10 bases. V was pared by 0 bases and J by 3 bases, with 4 bases of the junction left unmatched. From germline, CDR1 is SGDLS and CDR2 YYNGEE. The CDR3 contains 16 residues. The CDR3 loop reads CASSVGLAGLTDTQYF. In DNA, the CDR3 is TGTGCCAGCAGCGTAGGACTAGCGGGCCTAACAGATACGCAGTATTTT.

This clone was detected only a few times. The chain recombines TRBV5-4 with TRBJ2-3; TRBD2 matches 10 bases. Germline-derived CDR1 and CDR2 are SGHNT and YYREEE (reference sequence). The CDR3 spans 20 residues. Trimming cost V 4 bases and J 3 bases; bases outside gene matches: 20. The CDR3 DNA reads TGTGCCAGCAGCCCCCCTATACTAGCGGGGCCCGGCGGCGGGACAGATACGCAGTATTTT. It codes for CASSPPILAGPGGGTDTQYF. The whole variable domain, filled in from reference TRBV5-4 and TRBJ2-3, reads ETGVTQSPTHLIKTRGQQVTLRCSSQSGHNTVSWYQQALGQGPQFIFQYYREEENGRGNFPPRFSGLQFPNYSSELNVNALELDDSALYLCASSPPILAGPGGGTDTQYFGPGTRLTVL.

The chain carries TRBV7-9 and TRBJ2-5; TRBD1 is a possible D gene (6 bases). V was pared by 5 bases and J by 5 bases, with 18 bases between. CDR1 and CDR2 (germline): SEHNR, FQNEAQ (reference sequence). The CDR3 has 15 amino acids. CDR3 sequence reads: CASSPRLGTPETQYF. The CDR3 bases are TGTGCCAGCAGCCCCCGACTGGGGACACCGGAGACCCAGTACTTC. Supplemented by reference TRBV7-9 and TRBJ2-5, the full variable domain reads DTGVSQNPRHKITKRGQNVTFRCDPISEHNRLYWYRQTLGQGPEFLTYFQNEAQLEKSRLLSDRFSAERPKGSFSTLEIQRTEQGDSAMYLCASSPRLGTPETQYFGPGTRLLVL.

This chain joins TRBV12-5 and TRBJ2-1, with D tentatively TRBD2 (6 bases). The CDR3 extends over 14 amino acids. V shed 4 bases and J shed 1 base, with 8 bases lying between them. In germline, CDR1 is LGHNT, CDR2 FRNRAP. CDR3 in DNA: TGTGCTAGTGGTTCGGGGGAGTCCTACAATGAGCAGTTCTTC. It encodes CASGSGESYNEQFF.

The chain has TRBV7-8 and TRBJ1-5; 8 bases map to TRBD1. The CDR3 consists of 15 residues. Germline CDR1 reads SGHVS; CDR2 reads FQNEAQ. After removal of 7 bases from V and 3 bases from J, the junction contained 8 bases not matched to a gene. The DNA for the CDR3 is TGTGCCAGCATCGCGGCAGGGGGCCTCAATCAGCCCCAGCATTTT. Translated: CASIAAGGLNQPQHF.

V and J are TRBV27 and TRBJ2-5; a possible D gene is TRBD2 (5 bases). Germline lookup yields CDR1 MNHEY and CDR2 SMNVEV (reference sequence). CDR3 length: 13 amino acids. The germline V and J ends were trimmed by 2 bases and 5 bases, with 9 bases remaining between them. The CDR3 region is CASSLMGGETQYF. The CDR3 DNA reads TGTGCCAGCAGTTTAATGGGCGGGGAGACCCAGTACTTC.

This chain links TRBV28 with TRBJ2-1; TRBD2 matches at 11 bases. V shed 5 bases and J 6 bases; nucleotides not matched to a gene: 6. The germline CDR1 and CDR2 sequences are MDHEN and SYDVKM. The CDR3 totals 15 residues. CDR3 nucleotide sequence: TGTGCCAGCAGTCTTAGCGGGAGGGCCGGCAATGAGCAGTTCTTC. Translated, it gives CASSLSGRAGNEQFF.

The CDR3 DNA reads as TGTGCCAGCAGTCGGACAGGCTCCTACAATGAGCAGTTCTTC. It is translated as CASSRTGSYNEQFF. The V gene is TRBV6-5, the J gene TRBJ2-1, with 7 nucleotides matching TRBD1. With V trimmed by 5 bases and J by 0 bases, 1 base remained unmatched. Germline values: CDR1 MNHEY, CDR2 SVGAGI. CDR3 size: 14 residues.

This chain connects TRBV2 to TRBJ2-1; TRBD1 agrees at 9 bases. J lost 6 bases, V lost 9 bases, and 9 bases had no gene match. CDR1 is SNHLY, CDR2 FYNNEI, per germline. The CDR3 runs to 14 residues. Here the CDR3 reads CASAGTGLSNEQFF. CDR3 nucleotide sequence: TGTGCCAGTGCCGGGACAGGGTTATCCAATGAGCAGTTCTTC. The full variable domain, completed using reference TRBV2 and TRBJ2-1, is EPEVTQTPSHQVTQMGQEVILRCVPISNHLYFYWYRQILGQKVEFLVSFYNNEISEKSEIFDDQFSVERPDGSNFTLKIRSTKLEDSAMYFCASAGTGLSNEQFFGPGTRLTVL.